This TCR beta chain is drawn from a study of blood T cell repertoires in COVID-19. Looking at the study overall: Samples taken during acute and convalescent COVID-19 were collected in the United States, Italy and Spain.

Methods used by the authors: Scientists estimated how many nucleated cells there were by amplifying reference gene primers. Assay used: immunoSEQ multiplex PCR; TCRdb lists only in-frame clones, some missing. Clone size and the V and J calls come from that table; the DNA yielded D and trimming. This repertoire shows 140,000 or so clones, roughly three quarters found once; its top ten account for roughly 5.1%. The CDR3 extends over 15 amino acids. Sequenced sample: peripheral blood. This chain joins TRBV21-1 and TRBJ1-5; TRBD1 reflects the table's D call only, with no check against the DNA. TRBV21-1 is recorded as a pseudogene. The clonotype originates from a woman in her 70s with COVID-19, enrolled during active disease. The CDR3 region is CASSKTDREHQPQHF. The CDR3 DNA reads TGTGCCAGCAGCAAAACCGACAGGGAACATCAGCCCCAGCATTTT.